The present T cell receptor beta chain was sequenced within a study of control samples from healthy donors and cancer patients. This clone occurred once. Data came from immunoSEQ multiplex PCR; TCRdb stores just in-frame clones and leaves some out. Here the sample spans 200,000 to 250,000 clones, about 93% being singletons. Germline loops: CDR1 SGHTA, CDR2 FQGTGA. V dropped 5 bases and J dropped 7; count of bases not matched to a gene: 7. The CDR3 runs 14 residues. The TCR was taken from a man aged 50 or older in good health. This chain links TRBV7-3 with TRBJ2-1, with 8 bases fitting TRBD1. Sequencing was done on a sample of blood. The DNA of the CDR3 is TGTGCCAGCAGCGCCACGGACAGGGTGAATGAGCAGTTCTTC. Encoded protein: CASSATDRVNEQFF.